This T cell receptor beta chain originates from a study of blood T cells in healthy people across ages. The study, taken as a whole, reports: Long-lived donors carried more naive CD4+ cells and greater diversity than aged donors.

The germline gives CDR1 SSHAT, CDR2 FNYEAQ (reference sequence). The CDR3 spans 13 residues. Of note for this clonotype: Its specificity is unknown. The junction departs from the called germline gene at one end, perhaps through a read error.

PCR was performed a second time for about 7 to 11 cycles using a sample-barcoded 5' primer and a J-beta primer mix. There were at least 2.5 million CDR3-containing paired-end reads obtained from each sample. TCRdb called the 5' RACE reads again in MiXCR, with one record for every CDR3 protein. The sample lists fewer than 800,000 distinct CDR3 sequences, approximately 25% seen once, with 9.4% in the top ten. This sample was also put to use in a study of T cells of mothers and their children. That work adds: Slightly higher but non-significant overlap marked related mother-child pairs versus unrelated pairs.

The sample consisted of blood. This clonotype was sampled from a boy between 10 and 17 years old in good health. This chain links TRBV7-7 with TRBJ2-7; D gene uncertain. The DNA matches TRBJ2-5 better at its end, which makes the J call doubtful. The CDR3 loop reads CASSLNYRETQYF. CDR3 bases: TGTGCTAGCAGCTTAAATTACCGGGAGACCCAGTACTTC.